The clone carrying this T cell receptor beta chain was found a few times. This record comes from a study of molecular identifiers for immune sequencing clone quantification. Previously described methods and listed TCR primers were used for bulk TCR libraries. TCRdb used MiXCR to reprocess the PCR reads, holding one entry per CDR3 protein. The repertoire holds roughly 50,000 distinct CDR3 sequences, with around 34% as singletons. This CDR3 has 14 residues. Germline CDR1 reads MDHEN; CDR2 reads SYDVKM. V was shortened by 5 bases and J by 4 bases, with 15 bases between the two germline ends. Every naive CD8 library was made from between roughly 18,000 and 1,100,000 sorted cells with 10%, 30% or 50% RNA.

This receptor was identified in a human donor in good health. Some libraries in this study had Jurkat cell RNA spiked in. The J gene is TRBJ2-7, the V gene TRBV28, with D tentatively TRBD2 (6 bases). The specimen sequenced was naive CD8+ T cells from blood, with Jurkat cell RNA spiked in. Subset in this sample: FACS-sorted CD8+CD4-CCR7+CD45RA+ naive T cells. The CDR3 DNA reads as TGTGCCAGCAGTAAGACTAGTTTGGGGTACGAGCAGTACTTC. It codes for CASSKTSLGYEQYF. Complete variable domain (other parts from reference TRBV28 and TRBJ2-7): DVKVTQSSRYLVKRTGEKVFLECVQDMDHENMFWYRQDPGLGLRLIYFSYDVKMKEKGDIPEGYSVSREKKERFSLILESASTNQTSMYLCASSKTSLGYEQYFGPGTRLTVT.